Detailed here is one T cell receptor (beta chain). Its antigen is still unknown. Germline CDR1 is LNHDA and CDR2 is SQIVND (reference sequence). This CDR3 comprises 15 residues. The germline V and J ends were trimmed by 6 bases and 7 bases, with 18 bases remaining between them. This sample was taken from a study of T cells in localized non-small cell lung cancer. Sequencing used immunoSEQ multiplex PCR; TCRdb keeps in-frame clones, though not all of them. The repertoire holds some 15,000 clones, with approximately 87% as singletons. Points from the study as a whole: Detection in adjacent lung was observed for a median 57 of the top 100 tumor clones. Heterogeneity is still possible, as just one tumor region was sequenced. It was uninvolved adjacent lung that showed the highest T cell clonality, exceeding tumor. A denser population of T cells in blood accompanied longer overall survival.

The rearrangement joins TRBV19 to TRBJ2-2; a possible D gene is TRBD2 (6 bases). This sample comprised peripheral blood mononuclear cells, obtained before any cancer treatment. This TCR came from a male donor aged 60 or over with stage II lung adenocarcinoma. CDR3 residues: CASRVGEAGVGELFF. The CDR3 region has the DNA TGTGCCAGTAGAGTTGGGGAGGCCGGGGTCGGGGAGCTGTTTTTT.